This TCR beta chain comes out of a study of blood T cells in healthy people across ages. Then a second PCR, running about 6 to 12 cycles, was carried out with a sample-barcoded 5' primer and a J-beta primer mix. TCRdb passed the 5' RACE reads through MiXCR, listing each CDR3 protein once. The table lists about 1 million distinct CDR3 sequences, roughly 24% of them singletons, with around 0.75% in the top ten. Trimming took off 5 bases at V and 5 bases at J, with 7 bases between the two ends. This CDR3 is 11 amino acids long. CDR1 and CDR2 (germline): SQVTM, ANQGSEA. These same records also appear under a second study, on T cells of mothers and their children.

V usage is TRBV29-1 and J usage is TRBJ2-1; D is ambiguous. What was sequenced was blood. The TCR was taken from a girl aged 2-10 years in good health. The CDR3: CSVPDHNEQFF. The CDR3 DNA reads TGCAGCGTTCCGGATCACAATGAGCAGTTCTTC.